One and the same sample provided the 18 T cell receptor beta chains below, sequenced in a study of neurological immune-mediated disorders. A single record per CDR3 protein comes from TCRdb applying MiXCR to the 5' RACE reads. The sample lists under 70,000 distinct CDR3 sequences; more than 3% were seen once. The sample comprised PBMCs. The receptors shown here come from a woman aged 50 to 65 with multiple sclerosis.

This clonotype was counted ten times or more. The chain employs TRBV14 and TRBJ2-5; 9 nucleotides match TRBD1. The germline gives CDR1 SGHDN, CDR2 FVKESK. The CDR3 spans 18 residues. Unmatched junction bases numbered 12, after V lost 0 bases and J lost 4 bases. For the CDR3, the DNA is TGTGCCAGCAGCCAAGAACGGGGGACAGGGTACCCCCGAGAGACCCAGTACTTC. Translated: CASSQERGTGYPRETQYF. The complete variable domain, with remaining parts taken from reference TRBV14 and TRBJ2-5, reads EAGVTQFPSHSVIEKGQTVTLRCDPISGHDNLYWYRRVMGKEIKFLLHFVKESKQDESGMPNNRFLAERTGGTYSTLKVQPAELEDSGVYFCASSQERGTGYPRETQYFGPGTRLLVL.

Many counts were recorded for this clonotype. The V gene is TRBV5-1, the J gene TRBJ1-3, with D possibly TRBD1 on 5 matching bases. This CDR3 has 16 residues. From germline, CDR1 is SGHRS and CDR2 YFSETQ. Trimming stripped 0 bases from V and 0 bases from J, with 10 bases between. CDR3 DNA: TGCGCCAGCAGCTTGGCCTACAGGAGCTCTGGAAACACCATATATTTT. Translating it yields CASSLAYRSSGNTIYF.

This clonotype was seen many times. V and J are TRBV4-2 and TRBJ1-2; D not resolved. The CDR3 has 14 residues. Trimming shortened V by 0 bases and J by 6 bases, and 11 bases separated the two germline ends. Germline CDR1 LGHNA, CDR2 YNFKEQ. This CDR3 is CASSQDQVNDGYTF. The CDR3 DNA reads TGTGCCAGCAGCCAAGATCAGGTGAACGATGGCTACACCTTC.

This clonotype appeared many times. The chain couples TRBV20-1 to TRBJ1-5, with TRBD1 as a possible D gene (5 bases). The germline gives CDR1 DFQATT, CDR2 SNEGSKA (reference sequence). Trimming left V 2 bases short and J 4 bases short, with 9 bases between. The CDR3 is 13 amino acids. The CDR3 protein is CSARYSGNQPQHF. CDR3 DNA: TGCAGTGCTAGATATTCAGGGAATCAGCCCCAGCATTTT.

This clonotype showed up many times. V gene TRBV20-1 combines with J gene TRBJ2-3, with D perhaps given as TRBD1 or TRBD2 (5 bases each). Germline CDR1 DFQATT, CDR2 SNEGSKA (reference sequence). The CDR3 has 14 residues. As DNA, the CDR3 is TGCAGCCCTGGGGGTTACCCGAAAACAGATACGCAGTATTTT. As protein: CSPGGYPKTDTQYF.

This clonotype was seen ten or more times. The chain has TRBV5-6 and TRBJ1-2; perhaps TRBD1 as D (5 bases). The CDR3 consists of 17 residues. V lost 4 bases and J lost 9, with 28 bases in between. Looked up from germline, CDR1 is SGHDT and CDR2 is YYEEEE. The CDR3 loop is CASSARGEGPRRSSYTF. Written as DNA, the CDR3 is TGTGCCAGCAGCGCCCGAGGTGAGGGGCCGAGACGATCCAGCTACACCTTC.

This clonotype was observed many times. The gene calls are TRBV7-2 and TRBJ2-1; D unclear. Germline values: CDR1 SGHTA, CDR2 FQGNSA. The CDR3 loop spans 14 amino acids. The V end lost 1 base, the J end lost 3 bases, and 7 bases lay between the germline ends. CDR3 nucleotides: TGTGCCAGCAGCTTAGGGGCGGACTACAATGAGCAGTTCTTC. Protein: CASSLGADYNEQFF.

This clonotype came up many times. J is TRBJ1-2 and V is TRBV2, with 10 bases fitting TRBD1. Germline trimming cut 5 bases from V and 4 bases from J; bases unmatched to any gene: 7. Looked up from germline, CDR1 is SNHLY and CDR2 is FYNNEI. The CDR3 has 15 amino acids. In nucleotides, the CDR3 is TGTGCCAGCAGTTTCGACAGGGGGCAAATCTATGGCTACACCTTC. Translated, it gives CASSFDRGQIYGYTF. Full variable domain (remainder filled in from reference TRBV2 and TRBJ1-2): EPEVTQTPSHQVTQMGQEVILRCVPISNHLYFYWYRQILGQKVEFLVSFYNNEISEKSEIFDDQFSVERPDGSNFTLKIRSTKLEDSAMYFCASSFDRGQIYGYTFGSGTRLTVV.

This clonotype was recorded many times. The rearrangement uses TRBV29-1 and TRBJ2-7; D possibly corresponds to TRBD2 (6 bases). V was cut by 2 bases and J by 5 bases, with 16 bases left in between. The CDR3 loop spans 14 amino acids. Germline values: CDR1 SQVTM, CDR2 ANQGSEA. DNA for the CDR3: TGCAGCGTTGAAAGAGGTGGGGGGAGGAACGAGCAGTACTTC. It yields the protein CSVERGGGRNEQYF.

This clonotype was found many times. The rearrangement links TRBV27 to TRBJ2-5; 11 bases map to TRBD2. Trimming cost V 4 bases and J 2 bases; bases outside gene matches: 12. The CDR3 covers 18 residues. CDR1 is MNHEY and CDR2 is SMNVEV in the germline V gene (reference sequence). In DNA form, the CDR3 reads TGTGCCAGCAGTTCGCTACTGATTAGCGGGGGGGTACAAGAGACCCAGTACTTC. Its protein product is CASSSLLISGGVQETQYF.

This clonotype has at least ten counts. The chain carries TRBV24-1 and TRBJ2-2, with TRBD1 matching over 8 bases. The CDR3 has 15 amino acids. Germline CDR1 KGHDR, CDR2 SFDVKD. The V segment lost 5 bases and the J segment 4 bases; nucleotides outside the gene matches: 5. This chain's CDR3 is CATSGTGGITGELFF. CDR3 in DNA: TGTGCCACCAGTGGAACAGGGGGAATCACCGGGGAGCTGTTTTTT.

This clonotype was recorded many times. The chain couples TRBV3-1 to TRBJ2-5, with D perhaps matching TRBD2 (6 bases). Germline V gives CDR1 LGHDT, CDR2 YNNKEL (reference sequence). Trimming removed 0 bases from V and 4 bases from J, with 9 bases in between. The CDR3 consists of 14 residues. In DNA form, the CDR3 reads TGTGCCAGCAGCCAAGATATGGGAGGAGAGACCCAGTACTTC. This encodes CASSQDMGGETQYF.

The sample holds many counts of this clonotype. This chain uses TRBV6-1 with TRBJ2-1, with 12 bases fitting TRBD1. The CDR3 is made up of 16 amino acids. The trim removed 3 bases at V and 7 bases at J, leaving 7 bases unmatched. Germline CDR1 and CDR2: MNHNS and SASEGT. The DNA for the CDR3 is TGTGCCAGCAGTGAGATCCCGGGACAGGGGGCAAATGAGCAGTTCTTC. It is translated as CASSEIPGQGANEQFF.

This clonotype appeared many times. The chain links TRBV12-3 or TRBV12-4 to TRBJ2-3; the D gene is possibly TRBD1 (6 bases). CDR3 length: 16 amino acids. V lost 5 bases to trimming and J lost 0 bases, with 15 bases between them. This CDR3 is CASSQQQGKSTDTQYF. The CDR3 region has the DNA TGTGCCAGCAGTCAACAACAGGGCAAGAGCACAGATACGCAGTATTTT.

This clonotype has a count of ten or more. The chain's CDR3 is CASSLTGNSYEQYF. As DNA, the CDR3 is TGTGCCAGCAGCTTAACAGGGAACTCCTACGAGCAGTACTTC. This chain uses TRBV9 with TRBJ2-7, with D possibly TRBD1 on 6 matching bases. V lost 4 bases to trimming and J lost 0 bases, with 11 bases between them. Germline V lookup: CDR1 SGDLS, CDR2 YYNGEE. The CDR3 consists of 14 residues.

This clonotype was counted ten times or more. The rearrangement uses TRBV20-1 and TRBJ1-5; 7 bases map to TRBD1. Germline assignment: CDR1 DFQATT and CDR2 SNEGSKA (reference sequence). J was trimmed by 1 base and V by 6 bases; bases with no gene match: 9. CDR3 length: 15 amino acids. CDR3 amino acids: CSATNRGGSNQPQHF. CDR3 bases: TGCAGTGCCACAAACAGGGGAGGCAGCAATCAGCCCCAGCATTTT.

In its sample, this clonotype was seen many times. The V and J genes are TRBV24-1 and TRBJ2-7; a possible D gene is TRBD1 (6 bases). Per the germline V gene, CDR1 is KGHDR and CDR2 is SFDVKD. CDR3 length: 17 amino acids. V was pared by 4 bases and J by 2 bases, with 20 bases between. CDR3 region: CATSDNVTATGTYEQYV. CDR3 coding DNA: TGTGCCACCAGTGACAACGTAACCGCCACAGGGACCTACGAGCAGTACGTC.

There are many counts of this clonotype. This chain uses TRBV7-9 with TRBJ2-7, with TRBD2 matching over 9 bases. This CDR3 has 14 amino acids. Unmatched junction bases numbered 9, after V lost 9 bases and J lost 3 bases. Per germline, CDR1 SEHNR and CDR2 FQNEAQ (reference sequence). CDR3 sequence: CASGTSTSGYEQYF. CDR3 sequence (DNA): TGTGCCAGTGGAACATCGACTAGCGGCTACGAGCAGTACTTC.